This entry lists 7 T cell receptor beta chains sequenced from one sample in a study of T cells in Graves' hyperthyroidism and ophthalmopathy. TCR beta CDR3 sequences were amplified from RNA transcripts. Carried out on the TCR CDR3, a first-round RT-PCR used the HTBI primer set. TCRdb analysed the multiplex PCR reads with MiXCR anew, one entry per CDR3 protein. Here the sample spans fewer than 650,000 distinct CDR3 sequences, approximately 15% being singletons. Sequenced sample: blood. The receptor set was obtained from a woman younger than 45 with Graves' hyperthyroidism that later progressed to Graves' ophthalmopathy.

This chain's CDR3 is CATSDATVSNQPQHF. CDR3 bases: TGTGCCACCAGTGATGCGACAGTTAGCAATCAGCCCCAGCATTTT. V gene TRBV24-1 combines with J gene TRBJ1-5; D is possibly TRBD1 (5 bases). Per germline, CDR1 KGHDR and CDR2 SFDVKD. The CDR3 runs to 15 residues. Trimming removed 3 bases from V and 0 bases from J, with 8 bases in between.

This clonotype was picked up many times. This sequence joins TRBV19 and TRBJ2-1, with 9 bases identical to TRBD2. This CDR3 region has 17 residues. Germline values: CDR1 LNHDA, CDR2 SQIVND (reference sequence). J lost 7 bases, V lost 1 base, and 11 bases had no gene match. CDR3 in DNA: TGTGCCAGTAGTATAGGGGTAGCGGGAGACGTGCGGAATGAGCAGTTCTTC. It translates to CASSIGVAGDVRNEQFF.

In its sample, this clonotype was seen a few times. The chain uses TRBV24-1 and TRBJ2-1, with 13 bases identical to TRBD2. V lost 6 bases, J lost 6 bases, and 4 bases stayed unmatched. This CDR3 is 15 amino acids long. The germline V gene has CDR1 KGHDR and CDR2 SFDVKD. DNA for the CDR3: TGTGCCACCAGTCCCGGGACTAGCGGGACCAATGAGCAGTTCTTC. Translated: CATSPGTSGTNEQFF.

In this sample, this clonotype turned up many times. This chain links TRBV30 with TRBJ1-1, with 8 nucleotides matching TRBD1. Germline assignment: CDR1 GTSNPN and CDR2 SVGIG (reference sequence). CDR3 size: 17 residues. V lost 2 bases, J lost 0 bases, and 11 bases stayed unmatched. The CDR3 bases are TGTGCCTGGAGTCTCCGAGGGCAGGGGGCCATGAACACTGAAGCTTTCTTT. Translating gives CAWSLRGQGAMNTEAFF.

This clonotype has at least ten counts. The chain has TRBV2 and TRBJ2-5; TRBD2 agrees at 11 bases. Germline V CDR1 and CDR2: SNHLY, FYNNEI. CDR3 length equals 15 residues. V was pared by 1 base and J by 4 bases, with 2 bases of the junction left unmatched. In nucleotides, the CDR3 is TGTGCCAGCAGTGAAGGCCTAGCGGGAGGAGAGACCCAGTACTTC. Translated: CASSEGLAGGETQYF.

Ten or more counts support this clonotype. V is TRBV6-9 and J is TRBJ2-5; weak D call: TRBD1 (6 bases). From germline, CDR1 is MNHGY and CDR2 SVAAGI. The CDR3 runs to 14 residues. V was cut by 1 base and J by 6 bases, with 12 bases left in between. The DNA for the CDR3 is TGTGCCAGCAGTTATTACAGGGACGAAAAGACCCAGTACTTC. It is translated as CASSYYRDEKTQYF.

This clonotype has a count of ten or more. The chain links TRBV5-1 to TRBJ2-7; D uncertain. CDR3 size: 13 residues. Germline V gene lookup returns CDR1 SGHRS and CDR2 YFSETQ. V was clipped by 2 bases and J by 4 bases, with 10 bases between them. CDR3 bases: TGCGCCAGCAGCTTCGTCCGCCGATACGAGCAGTACTTC. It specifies CASSFVRRYEQYF.